This T cell receptor (beta chain) was captured by sequencing in a study of shared clonotypes between healthy human individuals. Study context: Three plates each covered CD4 naive and memory; CD8 naive two, CD8 memory one. Study-wide results and caveats: Generation of non-shared clonotypes was less probable than generation of clonotypes shared by all four donors.

Profiling relied on immunoSEQ multiplex PCR, and the TCRdb table lists in-frame clones only, not all of them. The repertoire holds 2 million to 3 million clones, with 90% to 95% as singletons. Worth noting for this clone: The target antigen is unknown. The junction and the germline gene differ at one end; a read error may be behind it.

This clonotype was obtained from a man aged 18 to 35 in good health. The source material was naive CD4+ T cells sorted from blood. Noted subset: CD45RA+ positively selected.

The CDR3 sequence is CASSFGRGSYNEQFF. The DNA for the CDR3 is TGTGCTAGCAGCTTCGGGCGGGGCTCCTACAATGAGCAGTTCTTC. The rearrangement joins TRBV7-7 to TRBJ2-1, with D perhaps matching TRBD2 (6 bases). CDR3 length equals 15 residues. Per the germline V gene, CDR1 is SSHAT and CDR2 is FNYEAQ (reference sequence).